This T cell receptor (beta chain) stems from a study of response to subunit inactivated influenza vaccine. The junction had 13 bases not matched to a gene; V was cut back by 6 bases and J by 6 bases. This CDR3 spans 16 amino acids. Per germline, CDR1 MRHNA and CDR2 SNTAGT. About this clonotype: Antigen specificity is unknown.

TCRdb passed the RT-PCR reads through MiXCR, listing each CDR3 protein once. The sample lists over 300,000 distinct CDR3 sequences, 21% seen once, with roughly a tenth in the top ten. Study-wide points: Each seasonal flu vaccination may recruit only limited new T cells, authors suggested.

The source is a man between 50 and 75 years old who received an inactivated influenza vaccine. The rearrangement joins TRBV6-4 to TRBJ2-3, with TRBD2 matching 9 bases. Sequences were derived from PBMCs from blood, sampled less than 22 months after vaccination. DNA for the CDR3: TGTGCCAGCAGCCGCCGGGGGAGCGGGGGGATGGATACGCAGTATTTT. This translates into CASSRRGSGGMDTQYF.